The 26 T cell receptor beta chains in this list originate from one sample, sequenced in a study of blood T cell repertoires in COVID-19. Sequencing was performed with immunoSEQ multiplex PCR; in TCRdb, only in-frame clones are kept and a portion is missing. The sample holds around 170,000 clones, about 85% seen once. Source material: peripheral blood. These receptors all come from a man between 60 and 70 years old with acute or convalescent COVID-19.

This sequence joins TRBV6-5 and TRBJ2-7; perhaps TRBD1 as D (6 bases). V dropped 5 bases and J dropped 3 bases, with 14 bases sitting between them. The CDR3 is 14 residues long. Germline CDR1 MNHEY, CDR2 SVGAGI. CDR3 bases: TGTGCCAGCAGTCACGGACAGAACCTCTACGAGCAGTACGTC. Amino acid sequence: CASSHGQNLYEQYV.

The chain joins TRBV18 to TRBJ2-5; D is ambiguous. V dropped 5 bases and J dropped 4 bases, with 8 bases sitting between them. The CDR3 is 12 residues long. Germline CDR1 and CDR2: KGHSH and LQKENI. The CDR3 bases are TGTGCCAGCTCAACCTCGGGAGAGACCCAGTACTTC. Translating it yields CASSTSGETQYF.

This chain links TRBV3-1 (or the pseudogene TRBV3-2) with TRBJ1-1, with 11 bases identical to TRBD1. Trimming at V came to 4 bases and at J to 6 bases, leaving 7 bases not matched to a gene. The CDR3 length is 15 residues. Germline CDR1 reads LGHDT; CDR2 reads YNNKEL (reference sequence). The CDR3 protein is CASSLPGQGAAEAFF. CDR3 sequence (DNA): TGTGCCAGCAGCCTGCCCGGACAGGGGGCTGCTGAAGCTTTCTTT.

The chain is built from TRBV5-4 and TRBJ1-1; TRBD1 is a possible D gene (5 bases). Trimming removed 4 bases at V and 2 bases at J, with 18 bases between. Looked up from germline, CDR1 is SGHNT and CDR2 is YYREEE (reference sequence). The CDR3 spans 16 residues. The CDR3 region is CASSDDGTPSNTEAFF. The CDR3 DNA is TGTGCCAGCAGCGATGACGGGACTCCCTCAAACACTGAAGCTTTCTTT.

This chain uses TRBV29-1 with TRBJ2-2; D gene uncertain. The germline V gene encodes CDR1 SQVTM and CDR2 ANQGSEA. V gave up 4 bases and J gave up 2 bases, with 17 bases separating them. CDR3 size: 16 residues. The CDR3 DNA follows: TGCAGCGTTGCCCCCAATCCAGACACAAACACCGGGGAGCTGTTTTTT. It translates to CSVAPNPDTNTGELFF.

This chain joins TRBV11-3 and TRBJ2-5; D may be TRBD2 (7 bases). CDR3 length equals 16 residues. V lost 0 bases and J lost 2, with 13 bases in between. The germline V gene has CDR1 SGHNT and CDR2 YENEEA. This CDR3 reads CASSLDIGGEQETQYF. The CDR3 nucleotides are TGTGCCAGCAGCTTAGATATAGGGGGGGAACAAGAGACCCAGTACTTC.

The CDR3: CASRPTGGYGNTIYF. The CDR3 nucleotides read TGTGCCAGCAGACCTACAGGGGGCTATGGAAACACCATATATTTT. J is TRBJ1-3 and V is TRBV7-9, with 9 bases lining up with TRBD1. CDR1 is SEHNR, CDR2 FQNEAQ, per germline (reference sequence). Trimming took 6 bases from V and 3 from J; bases not matched to a gene: 6. The CDR3 spans 15 residues.

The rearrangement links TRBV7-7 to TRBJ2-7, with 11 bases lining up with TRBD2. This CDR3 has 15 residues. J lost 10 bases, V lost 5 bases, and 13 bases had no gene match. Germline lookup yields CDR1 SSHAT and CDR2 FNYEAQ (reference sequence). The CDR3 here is CASSASLASGGNQYV. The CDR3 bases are TGTGCCAGCAGCGCTAGCCTGGCTAGCGGGGGGAACCAGTACGTC.

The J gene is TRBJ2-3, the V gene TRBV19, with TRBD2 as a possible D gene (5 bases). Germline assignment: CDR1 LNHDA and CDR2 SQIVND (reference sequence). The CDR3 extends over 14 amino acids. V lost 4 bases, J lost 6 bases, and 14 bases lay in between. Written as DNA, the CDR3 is TGTGCCAGTAGTAGACGCTCGGGGATCGATACGCAGTATTTT. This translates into CASSRRSGIDTQYF.

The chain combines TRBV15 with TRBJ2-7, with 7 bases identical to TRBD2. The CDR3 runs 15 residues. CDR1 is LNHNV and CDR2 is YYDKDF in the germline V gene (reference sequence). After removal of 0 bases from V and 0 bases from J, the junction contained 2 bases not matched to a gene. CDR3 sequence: CATSRDGGSSYEQYF. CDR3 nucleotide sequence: TGTGCCACCAGCAGAGATGGCGGGAGCTCCTACGAGCAGTACTTC. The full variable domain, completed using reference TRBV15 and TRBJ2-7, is DAMVIQNPRYQVTQFGKPVTLSCSQTLNHNVMYWYQQKSSQAPKLLFHYYDKDFNNEADTPDNFQSRRPNTSFCFLDIRSPGLGDTAMYLCATSRDGGSSYEQYFGPGTRLTVT.

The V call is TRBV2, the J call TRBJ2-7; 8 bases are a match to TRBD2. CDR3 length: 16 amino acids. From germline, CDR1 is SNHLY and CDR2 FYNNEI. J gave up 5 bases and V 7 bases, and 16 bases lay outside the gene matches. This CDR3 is CASTTSGNLWGNEQYF. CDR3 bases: TGTGCCAGCACAACTAGCGGCAACCTCTGGGGGAACGAGCAGTACTTC.

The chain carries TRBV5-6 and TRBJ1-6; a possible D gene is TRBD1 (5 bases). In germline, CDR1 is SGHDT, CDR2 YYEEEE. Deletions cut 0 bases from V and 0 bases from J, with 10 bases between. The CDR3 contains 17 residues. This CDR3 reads CASSLGHRSSYNSPLHF. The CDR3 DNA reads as TGTGCCAGCAGCTTGGGCCACAGGAGCTCCTATAATTCACCCCTCCACTTT.

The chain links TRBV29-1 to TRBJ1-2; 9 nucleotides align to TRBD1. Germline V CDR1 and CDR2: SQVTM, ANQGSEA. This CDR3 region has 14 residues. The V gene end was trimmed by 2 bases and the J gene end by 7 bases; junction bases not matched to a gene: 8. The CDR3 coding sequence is TGCAGCGTTGAACGAGAACAGGGGGCAACTGGCTACACCTTC. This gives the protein CSVEREQGATGYTF. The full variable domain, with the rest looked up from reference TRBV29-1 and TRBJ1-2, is SAVISQKPSRDICQRGTSLTIQCQVDSQVTMMFWYRQQPGQSLTLIATANQGSEATYESGFVIDKFPISRPNLTFSTLTVSNMSPEDSSIYLCSVEREQGATGYTFGSGTRLTVV.

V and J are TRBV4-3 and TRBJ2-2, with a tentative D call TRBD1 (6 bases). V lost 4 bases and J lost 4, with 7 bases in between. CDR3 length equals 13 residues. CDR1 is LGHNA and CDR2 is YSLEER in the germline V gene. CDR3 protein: CASSRTATGELFF. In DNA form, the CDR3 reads TGCGCCAGCAGCCGGACAGCCACCGGGGAGCTGTTTTTT.

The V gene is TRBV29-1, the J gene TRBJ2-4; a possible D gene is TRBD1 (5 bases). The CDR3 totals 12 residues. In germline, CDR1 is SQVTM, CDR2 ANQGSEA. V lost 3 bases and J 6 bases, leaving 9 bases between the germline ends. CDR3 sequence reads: CSVEAQGNIQYF. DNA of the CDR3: TGCAGCGTTGAGGCGCAGGGAAACATTCAGTACTTC. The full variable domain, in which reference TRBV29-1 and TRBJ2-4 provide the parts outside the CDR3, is SAVISQKPSRDICQRGTSLTIQCQVDSQVTMMFWYRQQPGQSLTLIATANQGSEATYESGFVIDKFPISRPNLTFSTLTVSNMSPEDSSIYLCSVEAQGNIQYFGAGTRLSVL.

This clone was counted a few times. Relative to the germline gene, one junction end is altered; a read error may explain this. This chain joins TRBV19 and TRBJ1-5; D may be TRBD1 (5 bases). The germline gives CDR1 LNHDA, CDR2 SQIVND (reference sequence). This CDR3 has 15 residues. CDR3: CASSNSGGSAQPQHF. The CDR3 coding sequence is TGTGCCAGCAGTAATTCCGGGGGGTCGGCTCAGCCCCAGCATTTT.

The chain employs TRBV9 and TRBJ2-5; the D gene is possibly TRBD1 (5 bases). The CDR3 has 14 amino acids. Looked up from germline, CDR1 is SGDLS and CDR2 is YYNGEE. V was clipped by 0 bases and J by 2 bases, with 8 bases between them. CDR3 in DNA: TGTGCCAGCAGCGTAGTGGCAGGGCAAGAGACCCAGTACTTC. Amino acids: CASSVVAGQETQYF.

CDR3 DNA sequence: TGTGCCAGTGCCGGTCTAGCGGGGGCCCCAACCGGGGAGCTGTTTTTT. Its translation is CASAGLAGAPTGELFF. The chain has TRBV19 and TRBJ2-2; 10 positions match TRBD2. V dropped 8 bases and J dropped 5; count of bases not matched to a gene: 11. Germline CDR1 and CDR2: LNHDA and SQIVND (reference sequence). This CDR3 is built from 16 residues.

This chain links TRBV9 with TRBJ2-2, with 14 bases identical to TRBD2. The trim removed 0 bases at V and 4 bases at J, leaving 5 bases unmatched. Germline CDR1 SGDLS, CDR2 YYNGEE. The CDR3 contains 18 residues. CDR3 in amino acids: CASSVGLAGGASTGELFF. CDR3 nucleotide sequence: TGTGCCAGCAGCGTAGGACTAGCGGGGGGGGCGAGCACCGGGGAGCTGTTTTTT.

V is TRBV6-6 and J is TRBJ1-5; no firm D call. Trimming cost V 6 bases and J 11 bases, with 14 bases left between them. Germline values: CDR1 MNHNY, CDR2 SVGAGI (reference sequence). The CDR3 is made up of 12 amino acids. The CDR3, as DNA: TGTGCCAGCAGCGAGGGAGGGAGGGCCCAGCATTTT. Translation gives CASSEGGRAQHF.

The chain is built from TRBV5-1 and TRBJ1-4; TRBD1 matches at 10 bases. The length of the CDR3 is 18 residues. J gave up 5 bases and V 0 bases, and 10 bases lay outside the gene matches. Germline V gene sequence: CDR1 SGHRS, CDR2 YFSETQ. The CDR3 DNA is TGCGCCAGCAGCTTGGGGGCGACAGGGGGCTTTATAAATGAAAAACTGTTTTTT. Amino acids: CASSLGATGGFINEKLFF.

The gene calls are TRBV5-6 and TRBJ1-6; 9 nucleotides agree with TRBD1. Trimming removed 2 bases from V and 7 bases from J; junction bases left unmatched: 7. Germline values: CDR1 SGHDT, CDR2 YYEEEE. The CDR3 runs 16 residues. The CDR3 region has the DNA TGTGCCAGCAGCTTACTACCGGGACAGGGCAATTCACCCCTCCACTTT. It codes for CASSLLPGQGNSPLHF.

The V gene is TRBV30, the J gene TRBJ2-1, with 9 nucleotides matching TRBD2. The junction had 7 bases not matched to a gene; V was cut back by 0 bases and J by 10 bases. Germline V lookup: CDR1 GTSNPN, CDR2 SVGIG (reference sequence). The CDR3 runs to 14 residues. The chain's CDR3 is CAWSVASGAGEQFF. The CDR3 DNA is TGTGCCTGGAGTGTAGCTAGCGGGGCAGGGGAGCAGTTCTTC.

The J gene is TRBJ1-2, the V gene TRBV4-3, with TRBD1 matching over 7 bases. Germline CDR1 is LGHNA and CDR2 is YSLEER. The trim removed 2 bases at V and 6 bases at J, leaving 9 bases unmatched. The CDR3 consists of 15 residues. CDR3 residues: CASSQQTDRRHGYTF. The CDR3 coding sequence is TGCGCCAGCAGCCAACAAACGGACAGGAGGCATGGCTACACCTTC.

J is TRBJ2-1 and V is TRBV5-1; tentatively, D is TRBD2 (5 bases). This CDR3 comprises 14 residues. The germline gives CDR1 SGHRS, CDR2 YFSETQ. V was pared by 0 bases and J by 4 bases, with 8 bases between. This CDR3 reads CASSLDRGYNEQFF. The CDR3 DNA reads TGCGCCAGCAGCTTGGACCGGGGTTACAATGAGCAGTTCTTC.

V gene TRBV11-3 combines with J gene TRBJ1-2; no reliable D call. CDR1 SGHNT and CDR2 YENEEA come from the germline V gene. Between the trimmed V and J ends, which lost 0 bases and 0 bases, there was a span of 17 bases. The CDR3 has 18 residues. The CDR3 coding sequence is TGTGCCAGCAGCTTAGATCACCCGCGACGCGGGGCTAACTATGGCTACACCTTC. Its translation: CASSLDHPRRGANYGYTF.